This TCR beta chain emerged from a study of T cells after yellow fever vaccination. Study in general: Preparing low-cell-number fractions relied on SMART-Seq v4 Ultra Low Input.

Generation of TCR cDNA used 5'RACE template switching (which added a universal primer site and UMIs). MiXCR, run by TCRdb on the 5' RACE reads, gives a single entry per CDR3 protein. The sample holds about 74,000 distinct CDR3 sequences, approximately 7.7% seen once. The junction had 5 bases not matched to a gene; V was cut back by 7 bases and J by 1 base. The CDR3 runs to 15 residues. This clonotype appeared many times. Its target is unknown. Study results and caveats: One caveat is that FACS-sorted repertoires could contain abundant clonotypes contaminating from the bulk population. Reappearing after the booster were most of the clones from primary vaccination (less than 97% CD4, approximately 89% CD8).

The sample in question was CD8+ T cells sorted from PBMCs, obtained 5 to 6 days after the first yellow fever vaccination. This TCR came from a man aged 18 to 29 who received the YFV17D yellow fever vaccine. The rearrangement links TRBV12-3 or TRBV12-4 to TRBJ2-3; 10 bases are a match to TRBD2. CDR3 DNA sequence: TGTGCCAGCACCGGGACTAGCGTTGGCACAGATACGCAGTATTTT. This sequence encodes CASTGTSVGTDTQYF.